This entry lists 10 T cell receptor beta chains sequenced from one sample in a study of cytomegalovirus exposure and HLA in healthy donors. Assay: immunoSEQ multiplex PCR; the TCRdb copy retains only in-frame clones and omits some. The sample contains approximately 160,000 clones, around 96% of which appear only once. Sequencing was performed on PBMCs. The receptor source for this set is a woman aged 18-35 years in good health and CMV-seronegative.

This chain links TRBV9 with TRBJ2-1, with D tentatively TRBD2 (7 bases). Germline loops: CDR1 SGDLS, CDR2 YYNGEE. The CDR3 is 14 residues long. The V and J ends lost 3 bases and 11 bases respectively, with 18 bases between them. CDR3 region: CASSERGGDRQQFF. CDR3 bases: TGTGCCAGCAGCGAAAGAGGGGGGGACCGGCAGCAGTTCTTC.

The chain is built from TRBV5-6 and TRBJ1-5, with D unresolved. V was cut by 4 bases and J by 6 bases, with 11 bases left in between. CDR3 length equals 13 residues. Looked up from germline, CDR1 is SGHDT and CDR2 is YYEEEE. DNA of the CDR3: TGTGCCAGCAGCCTCGGAGGGTTTCAGCCCCAGCATTTT. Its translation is CASSLGGFQPQHF.

The CDR3 region is CASSSPQETQYF. The CDR3 nucleotides read TGTGCCAGTAGTAGTCCTCAAGAGACCCAGTACTTC. V gene TRBV19 combines with J gene TRBJ2-5; D is unclear. This CDR3 region has 12 residues. The ends were cut back, 4 bases at V and 2 bases at J, with 5 bases in the middle. Germline CDR1 reads LNHDA; CDR2 reads SQIVND (reference sequence).

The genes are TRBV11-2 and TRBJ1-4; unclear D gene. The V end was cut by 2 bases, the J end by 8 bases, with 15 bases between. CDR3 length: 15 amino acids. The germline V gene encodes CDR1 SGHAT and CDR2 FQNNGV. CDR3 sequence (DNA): TGTGCCAGCAGCTTATTGTGGGGTCCGGGAGAAAAACTGTTTTTT. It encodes CASSLLWGPGEKLFF.

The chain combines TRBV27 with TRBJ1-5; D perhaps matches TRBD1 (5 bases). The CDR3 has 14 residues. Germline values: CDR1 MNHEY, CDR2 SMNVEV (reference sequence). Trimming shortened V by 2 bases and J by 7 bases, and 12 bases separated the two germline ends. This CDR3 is CASSLRAGKQPQHF. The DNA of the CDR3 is TGTGCCAGCAGTTTACGGGCAGGGAAACAGCCCCAGCATTTT.

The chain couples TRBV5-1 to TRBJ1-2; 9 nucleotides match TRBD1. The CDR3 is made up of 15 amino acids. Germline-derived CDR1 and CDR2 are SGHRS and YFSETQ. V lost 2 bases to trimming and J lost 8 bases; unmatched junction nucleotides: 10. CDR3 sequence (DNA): TGCGCCAGCAGCTTCCGTCCGGGACAGGGATACGGCTACACCTTC. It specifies CASSFRPGQGYGYTF.

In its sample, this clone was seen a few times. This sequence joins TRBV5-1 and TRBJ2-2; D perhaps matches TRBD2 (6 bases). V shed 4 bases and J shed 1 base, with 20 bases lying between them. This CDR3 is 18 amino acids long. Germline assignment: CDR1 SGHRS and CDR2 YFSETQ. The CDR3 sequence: CASSTGGGVTGNTGELFF. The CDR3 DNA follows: TGCGCCAGCAGCACGGGCGGAGGGGTAACAGGGAACACCGGGGAGCTGTTTTTT.

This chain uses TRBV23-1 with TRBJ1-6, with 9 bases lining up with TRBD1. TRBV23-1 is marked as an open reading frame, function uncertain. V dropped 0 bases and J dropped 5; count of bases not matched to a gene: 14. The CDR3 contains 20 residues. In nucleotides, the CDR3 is TGCGCCAGCAGTCAATCGGGCCGGGACAGGGCACAGGAAGATAATTCACCCCTCCACTTT. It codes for CASSQSGRDRAQEDNSPLHF.

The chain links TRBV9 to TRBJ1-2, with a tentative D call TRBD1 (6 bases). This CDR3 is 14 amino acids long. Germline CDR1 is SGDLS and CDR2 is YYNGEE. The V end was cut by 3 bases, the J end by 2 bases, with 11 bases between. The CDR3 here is CASSALQGNYGYTF. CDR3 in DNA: TGTGCCAGCAGCGCTCTCCAGGGGAACTATGGCTACACCTTC.

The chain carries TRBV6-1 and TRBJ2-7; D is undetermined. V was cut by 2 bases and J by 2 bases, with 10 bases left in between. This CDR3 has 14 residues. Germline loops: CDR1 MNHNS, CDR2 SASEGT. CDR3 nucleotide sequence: TGTGCCAGCAGTGAACTGAGTCTCACCTACGAGCAGTACTTC. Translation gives CASSELSLTYEQYF.